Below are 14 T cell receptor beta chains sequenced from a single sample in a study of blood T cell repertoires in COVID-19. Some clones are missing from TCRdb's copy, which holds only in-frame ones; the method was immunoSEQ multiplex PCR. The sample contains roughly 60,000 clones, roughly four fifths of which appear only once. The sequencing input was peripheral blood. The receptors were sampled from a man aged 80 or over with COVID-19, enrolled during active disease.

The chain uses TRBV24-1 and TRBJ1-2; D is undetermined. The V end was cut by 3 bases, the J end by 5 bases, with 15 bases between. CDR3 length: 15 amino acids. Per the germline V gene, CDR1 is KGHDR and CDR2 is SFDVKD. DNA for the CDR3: TGTGCCACCAGTGATCCCCAGGCAGGCCTTTATGGCTACACCTTC. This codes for CATSDPQAGLYGYTF.

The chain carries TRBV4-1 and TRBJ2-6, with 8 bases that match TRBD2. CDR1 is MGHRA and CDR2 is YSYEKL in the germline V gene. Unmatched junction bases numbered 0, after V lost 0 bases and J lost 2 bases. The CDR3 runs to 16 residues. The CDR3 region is CASSQDSGTGANVLTF. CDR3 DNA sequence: TGCGCCAGCAGCCAAGATAGCGGGACTGGGGCCAACGTCCTGACTTTC.

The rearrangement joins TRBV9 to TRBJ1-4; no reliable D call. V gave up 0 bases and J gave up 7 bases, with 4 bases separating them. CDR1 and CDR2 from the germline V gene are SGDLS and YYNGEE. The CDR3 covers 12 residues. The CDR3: CASSVGSEKLFF. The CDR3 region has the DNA TGTGCCAGCAGCGTAGGGAGTGAAAAACTGTTTTTT.

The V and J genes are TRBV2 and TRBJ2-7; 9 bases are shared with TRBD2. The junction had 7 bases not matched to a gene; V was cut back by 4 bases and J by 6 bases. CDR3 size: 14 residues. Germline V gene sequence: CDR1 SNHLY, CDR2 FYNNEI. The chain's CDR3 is CASSGASGNSEQYV. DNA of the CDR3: TGTGCCAGCAGTGGGGCTAGCGGGAATAGCGAGCAGTACGTC.

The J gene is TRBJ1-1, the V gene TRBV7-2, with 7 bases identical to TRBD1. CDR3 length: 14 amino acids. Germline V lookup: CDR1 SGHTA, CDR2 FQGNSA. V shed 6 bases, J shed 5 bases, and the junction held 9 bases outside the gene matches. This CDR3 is CASSLTTGETEAFF. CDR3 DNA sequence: TGTGCCAGCAGTTTAACCACAGGGGAGACTGAAGCTTTCTTT.

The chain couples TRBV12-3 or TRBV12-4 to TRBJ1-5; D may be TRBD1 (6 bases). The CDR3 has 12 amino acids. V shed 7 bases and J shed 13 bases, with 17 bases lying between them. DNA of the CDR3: TGTGCCAGCACCGTGGGGGGGGCTCCGCAGCATTTT. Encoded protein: CASTVGGAPQHF.

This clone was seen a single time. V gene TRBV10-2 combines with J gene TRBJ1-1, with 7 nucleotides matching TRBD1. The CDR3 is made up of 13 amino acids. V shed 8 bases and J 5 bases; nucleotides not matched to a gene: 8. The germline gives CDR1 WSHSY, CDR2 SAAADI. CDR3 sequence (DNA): TGCGCCAGCCGAGGACAGGTCAGGACTGAAGCTTTCTTT. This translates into CASRGQVRTEAFF.

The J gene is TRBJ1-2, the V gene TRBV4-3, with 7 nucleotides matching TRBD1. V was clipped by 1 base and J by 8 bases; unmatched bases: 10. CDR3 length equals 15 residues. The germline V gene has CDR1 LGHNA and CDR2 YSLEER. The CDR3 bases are TGCGCCAGCAGCCAAGGTCAGGGGGGCCTTGAAGGCTACACCTTC. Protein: CASSQGQGGLEGYTF.

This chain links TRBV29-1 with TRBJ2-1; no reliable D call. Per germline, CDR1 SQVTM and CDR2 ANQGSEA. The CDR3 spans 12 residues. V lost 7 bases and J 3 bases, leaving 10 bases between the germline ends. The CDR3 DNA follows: TGCAGCGCAGTGCACATCTACAATGAGCAGTTCTTC. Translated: CSAVHIYNEQFF.

CDR3 DNA: TGTGCCAGCAGCGTAGAAGGTCGGGCTAGCGGGGGGCACGATACGCAGTATTTT. Amino acids: CASSVEGRASGGHDTQYF. The chain employs TRBV9 and TRBJ2-3; 11 nucleotides match TRBD2. Germline loops: CDR1 SGDLS, CDR2 YYNGEE. The ends lost 0 bases at V and 6 bases at J; junction bases unmatched: 12. The CDR3 covers 18 residues.

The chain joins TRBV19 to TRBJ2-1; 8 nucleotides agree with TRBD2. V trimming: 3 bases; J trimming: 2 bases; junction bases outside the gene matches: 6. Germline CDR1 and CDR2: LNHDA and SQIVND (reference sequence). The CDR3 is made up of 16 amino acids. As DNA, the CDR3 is TGTGCCAGTAGTATCCAGAGCGGGGGAGCCTACAATGAGCAGTTCTTC. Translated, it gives CASSIQSGGAYNEQFF.

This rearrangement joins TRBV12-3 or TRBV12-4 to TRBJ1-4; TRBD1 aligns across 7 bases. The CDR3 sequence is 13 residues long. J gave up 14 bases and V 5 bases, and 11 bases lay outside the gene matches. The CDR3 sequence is CASSPDGGQVLFF. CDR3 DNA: TGTGCCAGCAGTCCCGATGGAGGACAGGTTCTGTTTTTT.

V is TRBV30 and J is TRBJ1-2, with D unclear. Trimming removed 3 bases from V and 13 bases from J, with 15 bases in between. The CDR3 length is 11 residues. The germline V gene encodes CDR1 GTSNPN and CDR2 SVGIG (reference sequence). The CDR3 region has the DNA TGTGCCTGGAGCGATGGGCCACTAGCCACCTTC. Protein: CAWSDGPLATF.

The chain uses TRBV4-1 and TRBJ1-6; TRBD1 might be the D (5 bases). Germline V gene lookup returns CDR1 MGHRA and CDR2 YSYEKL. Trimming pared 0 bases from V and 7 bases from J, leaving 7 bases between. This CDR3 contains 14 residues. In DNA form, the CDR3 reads TGCGCCAGCAGCCAAGAGACAGCAAATTCACCCCTCCACTTT. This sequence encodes CASSQETANSPLHF.